Given below is one TCR beta chain in context. What it recognizes is unknown. The data derive from a study of T cell repertoires in ileal Crohn's disease. On the study more broadly: At surgery, about 38% of patients smoked, with median disease duration roughly 7.2 years.

Sequenced by immunoSEQ multiplex PCR; TCRdb stores in-frame clones only, minus some. The sample consists of about 5,500 clones, about four fifths of them appearing once. The study, taken as a whole, reports: Every patient over 26.8% clonality showed endoscopic recurrence. Sorted CD8 T cells held more high-frequency clones than CD4. Active smokers at surgery had more clonal expansions than non-smokers.

Trimming stripped 3 bases from V and 11 bases from J, with 10 bases between. The germline CDR1 and CDR2 sequences are MGHRA and YSYEKL. This CDR3 has 11 amino acids. The receptor was derived from an adult with Crohn's disease. The sequencing sample was made of ileal tissue. The V call is TRBV4-1, the J call TRBJ1-1; tentatively, D is TRBD1 (5 bases). Written as DNA, the CDR3 is TGCGCCAGCAGCCACCGGGGGGAGGCTTTCTTT. Residues: CASSHRGEAFF.